The 7 T cell receptor beta chains reported below all come from one sample, sequenced in a study of PD-L1 blockade in urothelial cancer. TCRdb's copy holds only in-frame clones and misses some; the assay was immunoSEQ multiplex PCR. The sample consists of tens of thousands of clones, around 92% of them appearing once. The time point is: pretreatment peripheral blood. The source was PBMCs, collected around atezolizumab (anti-PD-L1) treatment. All receptors come from an elderly woman with urothelial cancer.

This clone appeared a single time. This chain uses TRBV5-1 with TRBJ2-1, with D perhaps matching TRBD2 (6 bases). The CDR3 runs to 13 residues. Between the trimmed V and J ends, which lost 4 bases and 7 bases, there was a span of 12 bases. Germline V gene lookup returns CDR1 SGHRS and CDR2 YFSETQ. The CDR3 DNA reads as TGCGCCAGCAGCCCCCAGGGAGGAAATGAGCAGTTCTTC. Residues: CASSPQGGNEQFF.

The chain combines TRBV19 with TRBJ1-2; D perhaps matches TRBD1 (6 bases). Germline V gene data show CDR1 as LNHDA and CDR2 as SQIVND (reference sequence). The CDR3 totals 16 residues. The ends were cut back, 4 bases at V and 2 bases at J, with 17 bases in the middle. CDR3 in DNA: TGTGCCAGTAGTACAAGATCAGGGGCACCGAACTATGGCTACACCTTC. Translated, it gives CASSTRSGAPNYGYTF.

The rearrangement joins TRBV20-1 to TRBJ2-3; no definite D call. CDR3 size: 11 residues. Per germline, CDR1 DFQATT and CDR2 SNEGSKA (reference sequence). Trimming left V 5 bases short and J 7 bases short, with 10 bases between. The CDR3 is CSAGGSNTQYF. The CDR3 DNA reads as TGCAGTGCTGGTGGCTCAAATACGCAGTATTTT.

The V gene is TRBV4-1, the J gene TRBJ1-4, with 9 nucleotides matching TRBD1. V lost 3 bases, J lost 0 bases, and 5 bases stayed unmatched. The length of the CDR3 is 17 residues. From germline, CDR1 is MGHRA and CDR2 YSYEKL. The CDR3 protein is CASSHGDRVATNEKLFF. The CDR3 nucleotides read TGCGCCAGCAGCCACGGGGACAGGGTTGCAACTAATGAAAAACTGTTTTTT.

The rearrangement uses TRBV19 and TRBJ2-7, with 9 bases that match TRBD1. Germline V CDR1 and CDR2: LNHDA, SQIVND (reference sequence). This CDR3 spans 14 amino acids. With 6 bases clipped from V and 0 bases from J, the junction kept 3 bases outside the gene matches. CDR3 sequence: CASRDRGSSYEQYF. The CDR3 nucleotides read TGTGCCAGTAGGGACAGGGGCAGCTCCTACGAGCAGTACTTC.

The chain links TRBV5-1 to TRBJ2-5; 8 bases match TRBD1. The CDR3 covers 14 residues. The V segment lost 2 bases and the J segment 1 base; nucleotides outside the gene matches: 1. Germline values: CDR1 SGHRS, CDR2 YFSETQ. The CDR3 spells CASSFDRGQETQYF. CDR3 bases: TGCGCCAGCAGCTTTGACAGGGGCCAAGAGACCCAGTACTTC.

V gene TRBV9 combines with J gene TRBJ2-1, with D perhaps matching TRBD1 (5 bases). The CDR3 extends over 14 amino acids. Germline V gene data show CDR1 as SGDLS and CDR2 as YYNGEE. V shed 3 bases and J shed 8 bases, with 15 bases lying between them. For the CDR3, the DNA is TGTGCCAGCAGCGCCGACCAGGGCAGGGATGAGCAGTTCTTC. Encoded protein: CASSADQGRDEQFF.